The present T cell receptor (beta chain) was sequenced within a study of siplizumab effects on memory and regulatory T cells. Study results and limitations: Of the proliferating CD4+ or CD8+ clones, roughly 80-96% lacked a naive or memory phenotype that could be assigned. Alloreactive sequences that could be traced to unstimulated CD4+ memory cells showed a significant reduction under siplizumab. Versus under 35% in controls, the mappable alloreactive CD4+ clones averaged about 70% Treg-derived with siplizumab. There were only a minor fraction of alloreactive clones that mapped to unstimulated subsets.

Note on this clone: Antigen unknown.

This table comes from immunoSEQ multiplex PCR, and its TCRdb copy is limited to in-frame clones, with some not included. Of over 95,000 clones in the sample, approximately 92% were seen once. The V end lost 2 bases, the J end lost 4 bases, and 9 bases lay between the germline ends. This CDR3 region has 13 residues. Germline V gene data show CDR1 as SGHNT and CDR2 as YYREEE (reference sequence). The chain carries TRBV5-4 and TRBJ1-1, with TRBD1 as a possible D gene (5 bases). Sequences were obtained from non-Treg CD4+ T cells sorted from blood. This TCR was sampled from a human donor in good health. This chain's CDR3 is CASSFTGSTEAFF. Written as DNA, the CDR3 is TGTGCCAGCAGCTTCACAGGTTCCACTGAAGCTTTCTTT.